The 9 T cell receptor beta chains below were found in one sample sequenced in a study of T cells after posttransplantation cyclophosphamide. The repertoire was sequenced with immunoSEQ multiplex PCR; TCRdb's copy has only in-frame clones and lacks some. The repertoire has about 10,000 clones, nearly 99% of them found once; the top ten carry 0.25% to 0.3%. The sequenced sample consisted of naive CD8+ T cells sorted from PBMCs. All receptors come from a man aged 50-59 years in good health, CMV-negative, and a related stem cell transplant donor.

The V gene is TRBV7-3, the J gene TRBJ2-1; 12 bases agree with TRBD2. CDR3 length: 15 amino acids. V shed 4 bases, J shed 5 bases, and the junction held 3 bases outside the gene matches. CDR1 and CDR2 from the germline V gene are SGHTA and FQGTGA. CDR3 sequence reads: CASSSLAGGNNEQFF. In DNA, the CDR3 is TGTGCCAGCAGCTCACTAGCGGGAGGTAACAATGAGCAGTTCTTC.

This rearrangement joins TRBV4-3 to TRBJ1-1, with D tentatively TRBD1 (5 bases). Trimming removed 0 bases from V and 2 bases from J, with 16 bases in between. The CDR3 covers 17 residues. The germline gives CDR1 LGHNA, CDR2 YSLEER. Here the CDR3 reads CASSQDGVGEGNTEAFF. The CDR3 DNA reads as TGCGCCAGCAGCCAAGACGGGGTGGGGGAGGGAAACACTGAAGCTTTCTTT.

The chain combines TRBV6-5 with TRBJ1-1; 9 nucleotides line up with TRBD1. Unmatched junction bases numbered 7, after V lost 4 bases and J lost 7 bases. CDR3 length: 14 amino acids. CDR1 and CDR2 (germline): MNHEY, SVGAGI. The CDR3 nucleotides read TGTGCCAGCAGTTCTCCGGGACAGGGTAATGAAGCTTTCTTT. Translated: CASSSPGQGNEAFF.

CDR3 coding DNA: TGTGCCAGCAGTTACTCGACAGAGAACACTGAAGCTTTCTTT. Its protein product is CASSYSTENTEAFF. The chain recombines TRBV6-5 with TRBJ1-1, with D maybe TRBD1 (5 bases). The CDR3 loop spans 14 amino acids. With 0 bases removed from V and 1 base from J, the gap between germline ends came to 6 bases. The germline V gene encodes CDR1 MNHEY and CDR2 SVGAGI.

V usage is TRBV30 and J usage is TRBJ2-7; the D is unclear. Trimming left V 0 bases short and J 6 bases short, with 6 bases between. This CDR3 is built from 11 residues. Germline V lookup: CDR1 GTSNPN, CDR2 SVGIG (reference sequence). The DNA of the CDR3 is TGTGCCTGGAGTGTAATATTCGAGCAGTACTTC. Translation: CAWSVIFEQYF. The full variable domain, completed using reference TRBV30 and TRBJ2-7, is SQTIHQWPATLVQPVGSPLSLECTVEGTSNPNLYWYRQAAGRGLQLLFYSVGIGQISSEVPQNLSASRPQDRQFILSSKKLLLSDSGFYLCAWSVIFEQYFGPGTRLTVT.

The V call is TRBV7-9, the J call TRBJ2-1; 8 bases fit TRBD2. The ends lost 2 bases at V and 4 bases at J; junction bases unmatched: 4. CDR3 length equals 15 residues. CDR1 and CDR2 (germline): SEHNR, FQNEAQ (reference sequence). DNA for the CDR3: TGTGCCAGCAGCTTAACCGGGAGGGAATACAATGAGCAGTTCTTC. Translated: CASSLTGREYNEQFF.

The rearrangement links TRBV27 to TRBJ2-5; 12 bases fit TRBD1. Trimming took 2 bases from V and 5 from J; bases not matched to a gene: 3. Germline loops: CDR1 MNHEY, CDR2 SMNVEV (reference sequence). This CDR3 is 15 amino acids long. As DNA, the CDR3 is TGTGCCAGCAGTTTAGGGACAGGGGGCAGGGAGACCCAGTACTTC. This codes for CASSLGTGGRETQYF.

The V call is TRBV6-4, the J call TRBJ2-1; the match to TRBD2 covers 12 bases. This CDR3 has 16 amino acids. From germline, CDR1 is MRHNA and CDR2 SNTAGT. The J segment lost 3 bases and the V segment lost 5 bases, leaving 5 bases of the junction unmatched. CDR3 loop: CASSPLAGGVYNEQFF. CDR3 nucleotides: TGTGCCAGCAGTCCCCTAGCGGGAGGGGTCTACAATGAGCAGTTCTTC.

The rearrangement uses TRBV7-8 and TRBJ2-3; 8 bases line up with TRBD1. The CDR3 has 16 amino acids. Germline-derived CDR1 and CDR2 are SGHVS and FQNEAQ. J was trimmed by 0 bases and V by 5 bases; bases with no gene match: 7. The CDR3 spells CASSLYRGTSTDTQYF. The DNA of the CDR3 is TGTGCCAGCAGCCTGTACAGGGGGACTAGCACAGATACGCAGTATTTT.